These T cell receptor beta chains were read from a single sample in a study of Tregs in tolerant kidney transplant recipients. Here immunoSEQ multiplex PCR was the method, and the copy in TCRdb shows in-frame clones only, minus some. The sample carries about 83,000 clones, 95% to 98% recorded once. The sequencing here drew on CD4+ T cells from blood, taken before the transplant. The receptors were gathered from a human donor who received a combined kidney and bone marrow transplant. CDR3s include the opening cysteine and the closing phenylalanine or tryptophan. A D gene is named only where the DNA matches it firmly. Expanded clones are given a class, and other clones once, few, many or no size at all.

NA	TRBJ2-2	NA	TRBV11-3	12	CASSFFTGELFF	TGTGCCAGCAGCTTCTTCACCGGGGAGCTGTTTTTT
NA	TRBJ1-3	TRBD1	TRBV7-2	15	CASSFRTGGGNTIYF	TGTGCCAGCAGCTTTAGGACAGGGGGTGGAAACACCATATATTTT
once	TRBJ2-1	NA	TRBV30	14	CAWSNGRLRNEQFF	TGTGCCTGGAGTAACGGCAGATTGAGGAATGAGCAGTTCTTC
NA	TRBJ2-7	NA	TRBV6-5	13	CASSPNSTYEQYF	TGTGCCAGCAGTCCCAACAGCACCTACGAGCAGTACTTC
NA	TRBJ2-2	NA	TRBV9	12	CASSVAGGELFF	TGTGCCAGCAGCGTAGCGGGCGGGGAGCTGTTTTTT
NA	TRBJ2-2	NA	TRBV5-4	15	CASSFGQSRTGELFF	TGTGCCAGCAGCTTTGGTCAGTCCCGCACCGGGGAGCTGTTTTTT
NA	TRBJ2-7	TRBD2	TRBV2	16	CASSEGSGGYAYEQYF	TGTGCCAGCAGTGAAGGTAGCGGGGGTTATGCCTACGAGCAGTACTTC
NA	TRBJ1-1	TRBD1	TRBV5-1	14	CASSLSGTGIQAFF	TGCGCCAGCAGCTTATCCGGGACAGGGATACAAGCTTTCTTT
NA	TRBJ2-7	NA	TRBV9	14	CASSVGLGGYEQYF	TGTGCCAGCAGCGTAGGCCTGGGCGGGTACGAGCAGTACTTC
NA	TRBJ2-1	NA	TRBV9	16	CASSATSYSSYNEQFF	TGTGCCAGCAGCGCGACTAGTTATAGCTCCTACAATGAGCAGTTCTTC
NA	TRBJ2-1	NA	TRBV7-2	13	CASSQDRNSEQFF	TGCGCCAGCAGCCAAGATCGAAACAGTGAGCAGTTCTTC
NA	TRBJ1-5	NA	TRBV5-6	18	CASSLKGKGPYSNQPQHF	TGTGCCAGCAGCTTGAAGGGAAAGGGGCCTTATAGCAATCAGCCCCAGCATTTT
NA	TRBJ2-2	NA	TRBV18	16	CASSPRGRTDTGELFF	TGTGCCAGCTCACCCAGGGGTAGGACTGACACCGGGGAGCTGTTTTTT
NA	TRBJ2-5	NA	TRBV4-2	16	CASSLLGGDAQETQYF	TGTGCCAGCAGCCTTCTTGGCGGGGATGCCCAAGAGACCCAGTACTTC
NA	TRBJ2-7	NA	TRBV4-3	15	CASSLVRGSSYEQYF	TGCGCCAGCAGCCTAGTACGGGGAAGCTCCTACGAGCAGTACTTC
NA	TRBJ1-2	TRBD1	TRBV6-1	14	CASSAGGEDYGYTF	TGTGCCAGCAGCGCAGGGGGCGAAGACTATGGCTACACCTTC
NA	TRBJ2-7	TRBD2	TRBV6-5	15	CASRLAGDPMVEQYF	TGTGCCAGCAGGCTAGCGGGAGACCCTATGGTCGAGCAGTACTTC
NA	TRBJ2-1	TRBD1	TRBV7-7	15	CASSAGQGSYNEQFF	TGTGCCAGCAGCGCGGGACAGGGATCCTACAATGAGCAGTTCTTC
NA	TRBJ2-4	TRBD1	TRBV7-9	18	CASSLGQGGAASKNIQYF	TGTGCCAGCAGCCTAGGACAGGGGGGGGCGGCGTCCAAAAACATTCAGTACTTC
NA	TRBJ2-6	NA	TRBV11-2	17	CASSSTVDYSGANVLTF	TGTGCCAGCAGCTCGACAGTGGATTACTCTGGGGCCAACGTCCTGACTTTC
NA	TRBJ1-5	TRBD1	TRBV29-1	13	CSVGTDSNQPQHF	TGCAGCGTCGGGACAGATAGCAATCAGCCCCAGCATTTT
NA	TRBJ2-7	TRBD1	TRBV29-1	13	CSAGQGDSYEQYF	TGCAGCGCCGGACAGGGGGACTCCTACGAGCAGTACTTC
NA	TRBJ2-3	TRBD2	TRBV28	18	CASSPGLAGNVRTDTQYF	TGTGCCAGCAGCCCCGGGCTAGCGGGGAATGTGCGCACAGATACGCAGTATTTT
NA	TRBJ1-2	TRBD1	TRBV27	13	CASSWDRANGYTF	TGTGCCAGCAGTTGGGACAGGGCTAATGGCTACACCTTC
NA	TRBJ1-3	NA	TRBV30	14	CAWSADSFGNTIYF	TGTGCCTGGAGTGCCGACAGCTTTGGAAACACCATATATTTT
NA	TRBJ1-2	TRBD1	TRBV14	14	CASSPRGQTYGYTF	TGTGCCAGCAGCCCCCGGGGACAGACATATGGCTACACCTTC
NA	TRBJ1-5	NA	TRBV7-8	15	CASSSDGESNQPQHF	TGTGCCAGCAGCTCGGACGGGGAGAGCAATCAGCCCCAGCATTTT
NA	TRBJ2-1	TRBD2	TRBV12-5	14	CASGLNSGENEQFF	TGTGCTAGTGGTTTGAATAGCGGGGAAAATGAGCAGTTCTTC
NA	TRBJ2-3	NA	TRBV9	14	CASSVGVVTDTQYF	TGTGCCAGCAGCGTAGGCGTAGTCACAGATACGCAGTATTTT
NA	TRBJ2-7	TRBD2	TRBV6-1	13	CASLGLALYEQYF	TGTGCCAGCTTGGGACTAGCTCTCTACGAGCAGTACTTC